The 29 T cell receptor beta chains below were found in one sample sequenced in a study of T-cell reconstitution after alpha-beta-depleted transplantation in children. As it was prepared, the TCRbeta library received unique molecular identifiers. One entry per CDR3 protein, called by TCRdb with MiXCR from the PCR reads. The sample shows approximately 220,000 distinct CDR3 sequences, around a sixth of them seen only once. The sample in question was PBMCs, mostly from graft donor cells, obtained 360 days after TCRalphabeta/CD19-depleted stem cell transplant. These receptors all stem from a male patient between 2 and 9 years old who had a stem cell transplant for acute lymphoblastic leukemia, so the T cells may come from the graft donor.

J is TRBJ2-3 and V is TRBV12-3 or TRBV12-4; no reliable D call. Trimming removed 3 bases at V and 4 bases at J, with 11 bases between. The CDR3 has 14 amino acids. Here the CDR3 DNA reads TGTGCCAGCAGTTTGGTGTTAGCCGCAGATACGCAGTATTTT. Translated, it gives CASSLVLAADTQYF.

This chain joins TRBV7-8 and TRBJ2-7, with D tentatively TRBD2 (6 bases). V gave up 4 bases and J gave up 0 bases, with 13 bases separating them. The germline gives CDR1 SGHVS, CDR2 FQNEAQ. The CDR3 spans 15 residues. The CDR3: CASSSNPGSSYEQYF. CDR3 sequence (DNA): TGTGCCAGCAGCTCCAACCCCGGGAGCTCCTACGAGCAGTACTTC.

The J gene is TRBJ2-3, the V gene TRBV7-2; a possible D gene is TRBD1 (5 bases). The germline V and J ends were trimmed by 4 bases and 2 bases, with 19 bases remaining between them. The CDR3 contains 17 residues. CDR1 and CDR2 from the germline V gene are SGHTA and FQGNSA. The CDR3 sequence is CASSSGPATDFTDTQYF. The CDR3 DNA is TGTGCCAGCAGCTCGGGTCCCGCGACAGATTTCACAGATACGCAGTATTTT.

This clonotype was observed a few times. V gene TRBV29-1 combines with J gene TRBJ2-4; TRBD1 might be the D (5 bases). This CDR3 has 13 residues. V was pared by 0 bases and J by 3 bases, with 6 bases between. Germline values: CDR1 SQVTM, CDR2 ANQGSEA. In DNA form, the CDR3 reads TGCAGCGTTGAAGACAGGGTCAAAAACATTCAGTACTTC. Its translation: CSVEDRVKNIQYF.

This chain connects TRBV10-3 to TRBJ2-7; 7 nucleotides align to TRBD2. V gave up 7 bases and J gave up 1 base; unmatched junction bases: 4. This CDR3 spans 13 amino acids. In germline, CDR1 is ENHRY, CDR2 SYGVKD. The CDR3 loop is CAINPAGSYEQYF. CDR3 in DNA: TGTGCCATCAATCCAGCGGGGTCCTACGAGCAGTACTTC.

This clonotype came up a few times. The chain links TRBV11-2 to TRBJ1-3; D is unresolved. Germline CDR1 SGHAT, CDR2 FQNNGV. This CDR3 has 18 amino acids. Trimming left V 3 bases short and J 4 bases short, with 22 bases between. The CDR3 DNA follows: TGTGCCAGCAGCTTTCTACCCGGACGGCCCTCGGGCGGAAACACCATATATTTT. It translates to CASSFLPGRPSGGNTIYF.

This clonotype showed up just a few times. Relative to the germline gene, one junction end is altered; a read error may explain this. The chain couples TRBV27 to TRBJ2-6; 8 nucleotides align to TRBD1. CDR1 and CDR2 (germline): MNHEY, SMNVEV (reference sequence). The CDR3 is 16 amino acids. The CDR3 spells CASGTDRVVGTNVLTF. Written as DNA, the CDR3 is TGTGCCAGCGGGACGGACAGGGTGGTTGGGACCAACGTCCTGACTTTC.

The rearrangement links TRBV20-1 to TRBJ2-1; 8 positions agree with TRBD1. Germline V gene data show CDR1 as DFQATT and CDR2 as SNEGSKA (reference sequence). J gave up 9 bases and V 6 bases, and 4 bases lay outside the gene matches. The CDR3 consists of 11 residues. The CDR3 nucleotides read TGCAGTGCATCCGGGACAGGTGAGCAGTTCTTC. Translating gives CSASGTGEQFF.

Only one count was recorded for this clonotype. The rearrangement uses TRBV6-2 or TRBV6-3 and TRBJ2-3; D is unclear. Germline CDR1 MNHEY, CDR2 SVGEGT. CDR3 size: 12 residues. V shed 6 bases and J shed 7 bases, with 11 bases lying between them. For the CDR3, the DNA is TGTGCCAGCAGGATCGGGCTGAATACGCAGTATTTT. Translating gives CASRIGLNTQYF.

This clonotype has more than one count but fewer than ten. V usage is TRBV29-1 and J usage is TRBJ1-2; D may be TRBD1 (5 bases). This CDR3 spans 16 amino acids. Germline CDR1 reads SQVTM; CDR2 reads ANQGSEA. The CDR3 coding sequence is TGCGGACCCAAAGGGACGCCGGAGGGAGCTAACTATGGCTACACCTTC. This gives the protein CGPKGTPEGANYGYTF.

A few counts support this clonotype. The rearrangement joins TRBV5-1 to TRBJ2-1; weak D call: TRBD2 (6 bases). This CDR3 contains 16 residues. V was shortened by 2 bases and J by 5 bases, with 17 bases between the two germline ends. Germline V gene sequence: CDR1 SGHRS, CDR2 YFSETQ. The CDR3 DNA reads TGCGCCAGCAGCTTCGATCCGGGGGTGGTGGACAATGAGCAGTTCTTC. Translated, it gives CASSFDPGVVDNEQFF.

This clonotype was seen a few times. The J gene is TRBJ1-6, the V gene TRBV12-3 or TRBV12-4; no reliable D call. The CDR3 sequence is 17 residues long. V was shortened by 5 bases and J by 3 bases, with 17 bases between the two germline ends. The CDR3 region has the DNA TGTGCCAGCAGTCCCCCCCGGGGAGGAAACTATAATTCACCCCTCCACTTT. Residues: CASSPPRGGNYNSPLHF.

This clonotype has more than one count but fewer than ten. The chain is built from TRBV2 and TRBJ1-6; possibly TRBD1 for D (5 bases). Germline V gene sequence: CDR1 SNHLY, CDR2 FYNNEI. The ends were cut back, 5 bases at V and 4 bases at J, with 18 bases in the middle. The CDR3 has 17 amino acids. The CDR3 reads CASSYGALLAYNSPLHF. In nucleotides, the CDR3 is TGTGCCAGCAGTTATGGGGCCCTCCTAGCATATAATTCACCCCTCCACTTT.

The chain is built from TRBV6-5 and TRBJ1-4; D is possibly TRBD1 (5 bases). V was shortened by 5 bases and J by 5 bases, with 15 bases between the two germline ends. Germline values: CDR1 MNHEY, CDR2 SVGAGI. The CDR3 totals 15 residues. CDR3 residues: CASSPGGGINEKLFF. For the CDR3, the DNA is TGTGCCAGCAGTCCCGGCGGGGGAATCAATGAAAAACTGTTTTTT.

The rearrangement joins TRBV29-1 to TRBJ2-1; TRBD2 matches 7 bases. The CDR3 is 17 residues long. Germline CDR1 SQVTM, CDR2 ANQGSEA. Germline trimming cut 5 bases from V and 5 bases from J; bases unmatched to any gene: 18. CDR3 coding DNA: TGCAGCGTTCTGGTGTTTATTTTTGGCGGGGGAAACAATGAGCAGTTCTTC. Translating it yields CSVLVFIFGGGNNEQFF.

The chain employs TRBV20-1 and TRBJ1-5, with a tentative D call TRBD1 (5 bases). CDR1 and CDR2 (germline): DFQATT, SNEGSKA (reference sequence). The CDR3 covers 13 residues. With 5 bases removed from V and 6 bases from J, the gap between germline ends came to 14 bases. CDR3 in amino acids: CSAHTRGVQPQHF. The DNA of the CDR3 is TGCAGTGCTCACACCCGGGGGGTTCAGCCCCAGCATTTT.

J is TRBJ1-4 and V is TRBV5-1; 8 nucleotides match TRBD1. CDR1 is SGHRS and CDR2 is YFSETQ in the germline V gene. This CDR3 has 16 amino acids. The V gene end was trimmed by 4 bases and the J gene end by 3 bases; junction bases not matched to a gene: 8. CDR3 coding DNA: TGCGCCAGCAGCGCCGGACAGGGTGCGGCTAATGAAAAACTGTTTTTT. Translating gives CASSAGQGAANEKLFF.

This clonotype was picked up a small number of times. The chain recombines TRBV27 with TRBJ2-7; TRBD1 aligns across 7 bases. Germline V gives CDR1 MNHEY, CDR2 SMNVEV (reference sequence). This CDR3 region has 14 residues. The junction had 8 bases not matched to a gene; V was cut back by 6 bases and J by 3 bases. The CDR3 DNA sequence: TGTGCCAGCAGAGTGGGACAGACTTACTACGAGCAGTACTTC. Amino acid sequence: CASRVGQTYYEQYF.

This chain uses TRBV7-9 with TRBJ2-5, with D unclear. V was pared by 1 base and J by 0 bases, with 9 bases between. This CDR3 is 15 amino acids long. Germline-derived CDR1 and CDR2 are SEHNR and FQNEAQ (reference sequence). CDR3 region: CASSLVPANQETQYF. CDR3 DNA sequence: TGTGCCAGCAGCTTAGTCCCGGCTAACCAAGAGACCCAGTACTTC.

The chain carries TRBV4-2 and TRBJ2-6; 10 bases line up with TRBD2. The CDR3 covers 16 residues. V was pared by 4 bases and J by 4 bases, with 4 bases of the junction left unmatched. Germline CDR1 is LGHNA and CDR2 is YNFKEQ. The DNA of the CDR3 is TGTGCCAGCAGCCGGGGACTAGCGAGGGGGGCCAACGTCCTGACTTTC. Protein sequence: CASSRGLARGANVLTF.

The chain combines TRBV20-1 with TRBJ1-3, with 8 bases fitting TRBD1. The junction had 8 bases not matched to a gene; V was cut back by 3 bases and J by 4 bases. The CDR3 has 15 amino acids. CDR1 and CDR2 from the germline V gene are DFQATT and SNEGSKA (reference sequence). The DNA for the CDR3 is TGCAGTGCTAGCTCGGACAGGGCAAGAGGAAACACCATATATTTT. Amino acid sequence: CSASSDRARGNTIYF.

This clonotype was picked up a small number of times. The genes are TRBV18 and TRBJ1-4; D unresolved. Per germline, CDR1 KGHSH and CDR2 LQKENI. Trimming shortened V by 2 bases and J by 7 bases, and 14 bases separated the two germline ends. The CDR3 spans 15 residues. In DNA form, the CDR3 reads TGTGCCAGCTCACCAGCGTTACAGAGCGCTGAAAAACTGTTTTTT. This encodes CASSPALQSAEKLFF.

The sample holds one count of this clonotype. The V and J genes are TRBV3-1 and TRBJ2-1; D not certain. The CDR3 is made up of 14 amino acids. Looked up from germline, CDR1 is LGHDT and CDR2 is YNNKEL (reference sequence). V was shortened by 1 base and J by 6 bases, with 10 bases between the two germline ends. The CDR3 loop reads CASSQGQLSNEQFF. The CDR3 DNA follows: TGTGCCAGCAGCCAAGGGCAGCTATCCAATGAGCAGTTCTTC.

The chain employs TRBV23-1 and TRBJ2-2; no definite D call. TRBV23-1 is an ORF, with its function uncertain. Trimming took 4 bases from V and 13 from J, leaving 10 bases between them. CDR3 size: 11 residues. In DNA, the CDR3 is TGCGCCAGCAGTCTTCAAGGCCGGCTGTTTTTT. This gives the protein CASSLQGRLFF.

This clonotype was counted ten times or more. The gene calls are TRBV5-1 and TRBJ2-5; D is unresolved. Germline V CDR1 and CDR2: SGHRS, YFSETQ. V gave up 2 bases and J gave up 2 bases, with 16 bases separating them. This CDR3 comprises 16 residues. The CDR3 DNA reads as TGCGCCAGCAGCTTTCCCCGACAAGTGGGACAAGAGACCCAGTACTTC. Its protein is CASSFPRQVGQETQYF.

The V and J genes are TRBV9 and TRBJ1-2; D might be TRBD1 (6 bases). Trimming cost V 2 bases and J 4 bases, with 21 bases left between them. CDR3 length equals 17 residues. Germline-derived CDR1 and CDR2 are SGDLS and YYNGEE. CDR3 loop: CASSVETSGARGYGYTF. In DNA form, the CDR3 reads TGTGCCAGCAGCGTCGAGACCTCAGGGGCGCGGGGCTATGGCTACACCTTC.

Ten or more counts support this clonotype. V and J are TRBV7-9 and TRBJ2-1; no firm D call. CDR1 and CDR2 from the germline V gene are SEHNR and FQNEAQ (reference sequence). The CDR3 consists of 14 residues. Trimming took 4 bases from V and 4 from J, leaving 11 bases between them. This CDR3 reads CASSSSLVYNEQFF. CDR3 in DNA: TGTGCCAGCAGCTCCAGCCTAGTTTACAATGAGCAGTTCTTC.

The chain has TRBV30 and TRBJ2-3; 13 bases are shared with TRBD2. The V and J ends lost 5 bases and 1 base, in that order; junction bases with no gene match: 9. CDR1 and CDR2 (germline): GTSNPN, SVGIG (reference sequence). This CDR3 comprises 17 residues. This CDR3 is CAWATSGGAIGTDTQYF. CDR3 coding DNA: TGTGCCTGGGCCACTAGCGGGGGGGCCATCGGCACAGATACGCAGTATTTT.

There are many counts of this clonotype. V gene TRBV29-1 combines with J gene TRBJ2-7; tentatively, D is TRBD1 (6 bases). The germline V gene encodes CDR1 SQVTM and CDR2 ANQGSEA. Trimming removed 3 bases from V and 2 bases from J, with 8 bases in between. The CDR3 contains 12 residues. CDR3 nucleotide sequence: TGCAGCGTTGAGAGGGGGACCTACGAGCAGTACTTC. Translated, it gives CSVERGTYEQYF.